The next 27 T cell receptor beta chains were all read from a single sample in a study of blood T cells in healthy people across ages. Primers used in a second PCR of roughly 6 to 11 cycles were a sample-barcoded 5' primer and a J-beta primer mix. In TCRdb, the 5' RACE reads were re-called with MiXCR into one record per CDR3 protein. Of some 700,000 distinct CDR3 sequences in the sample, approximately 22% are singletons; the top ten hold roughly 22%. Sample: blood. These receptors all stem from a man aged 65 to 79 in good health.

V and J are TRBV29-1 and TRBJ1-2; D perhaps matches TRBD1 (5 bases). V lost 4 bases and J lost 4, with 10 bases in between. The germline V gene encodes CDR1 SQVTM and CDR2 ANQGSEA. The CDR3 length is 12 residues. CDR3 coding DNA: TGCAGCGTTGTGACTGGGGGCTATGGCTACACCTTC. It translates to CSVVTGGYGYTF.

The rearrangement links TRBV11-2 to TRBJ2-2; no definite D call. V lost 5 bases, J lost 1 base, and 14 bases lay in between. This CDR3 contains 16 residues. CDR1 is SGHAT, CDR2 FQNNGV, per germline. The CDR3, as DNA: TGTGCCAGCAGCCAAAATAAGGGTTGGAACACCGGGGAGCTGTTTTTT. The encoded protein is CASSQNKGWNTGELFF.

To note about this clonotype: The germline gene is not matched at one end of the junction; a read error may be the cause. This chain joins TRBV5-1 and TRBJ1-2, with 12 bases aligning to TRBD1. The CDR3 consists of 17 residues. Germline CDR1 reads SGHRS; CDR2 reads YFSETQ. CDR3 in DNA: TGCGCCAGCAGCTCCTCCGGGACAGGGGGCCCACTCTATGGCAACACCTTC. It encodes CASSSSGTGGPLYGNTF. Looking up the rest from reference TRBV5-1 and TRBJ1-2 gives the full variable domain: KAGVTQTPRYLIKTRGQQVTLSCSPISGHRSVSWYQQTPGQGLQFLFEYFSETQRNKGNFPGRFSGRQFSNSRSEMNVSTLELGDSALYLCASSSSGTGGPLYGNTFGSGTRLTVV.

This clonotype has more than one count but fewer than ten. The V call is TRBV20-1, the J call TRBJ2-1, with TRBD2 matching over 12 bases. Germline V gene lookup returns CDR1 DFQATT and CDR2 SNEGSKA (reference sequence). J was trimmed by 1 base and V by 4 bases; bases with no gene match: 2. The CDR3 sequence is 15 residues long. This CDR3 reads CSAITSGRSYNEQFF. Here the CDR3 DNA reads TGCAGTGCTATTACTAGCGGGAGGTCCTACAATGAGCAGTTCTTC.

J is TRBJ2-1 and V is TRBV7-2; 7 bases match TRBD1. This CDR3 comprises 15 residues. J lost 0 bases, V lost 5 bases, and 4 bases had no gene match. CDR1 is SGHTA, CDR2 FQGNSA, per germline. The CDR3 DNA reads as TGTGCCAGCAGCACCACAGGGGTCTCCTACAATGAGCAGTTCTTC. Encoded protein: CASSTTGVSYNEQFF. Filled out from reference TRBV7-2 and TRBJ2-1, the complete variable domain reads GAGVSQSPSNKVTEKGKDVELRCDPISGHTALYWYRQSLGQGLEFLIYFQGNSAPDKSGLPSDRFSAERTGGSVSTLTIQRTQQEDSAVYLCASSTTGVSYNEQFFGPGTRLTVL.

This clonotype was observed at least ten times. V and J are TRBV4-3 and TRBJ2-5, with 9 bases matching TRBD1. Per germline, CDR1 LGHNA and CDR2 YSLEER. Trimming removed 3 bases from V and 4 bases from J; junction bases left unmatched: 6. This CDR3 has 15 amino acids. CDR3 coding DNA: TGCGCCAGCAGCCAGTCCGGGACAGGGTCAGAGACCCAGTACTTC. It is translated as CASSQSGTGSETQYF.

The CDR3 is CASSLGNPYEQYF. The CDR3 DNA reads TGTGCCAGCAGTTTAGGCAATCCCTACGAGCAGTACTTC. The V and J genes are TRBV28 and TRBJ2-7, with unresolved D. Trimming removed 2 bases at V and 2 bases at J, with 7 bases between. Germline V gene sequence: CDR1 MDHEN, CDR2 SYDVKM. The CDR3 is 13 amino acids.

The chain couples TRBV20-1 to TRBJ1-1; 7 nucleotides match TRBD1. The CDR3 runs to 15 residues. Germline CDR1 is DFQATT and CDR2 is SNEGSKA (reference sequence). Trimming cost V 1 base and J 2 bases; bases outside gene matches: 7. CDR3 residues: CSARAPGQKNTEAFF. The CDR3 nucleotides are TGCAGTGCTAGAGCCCCGGGACAGAAAAACACTGAAGCTTTCTTT.

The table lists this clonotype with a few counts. The CDR3 DNA reads as TGTGCCAGCAGTGATAGAGACAGGGGCTATGGCTACACCTTC. Amino acid sequence: CASSDRDRGYGYTF. The chain joins TRBV6-1 to TRBJ1-2; 8 bases line up with TRBD1. Germline lookup yields CDR1 MNHNS and CDR2 SASEGT. The V gene end was trimmed by 3 bases and the J gene end by 4 bases; junction bases not matched to a gene: 4. The CDR3 runs 14 residues.

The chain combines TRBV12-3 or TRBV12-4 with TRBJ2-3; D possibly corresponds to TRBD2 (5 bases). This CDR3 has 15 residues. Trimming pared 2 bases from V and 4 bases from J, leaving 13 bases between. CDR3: CASSLSAAGADTQYF. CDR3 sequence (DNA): TGTGCCAGCAGTTTATCTGCTGCCGGGGCAGATACGCAGTATTTT.

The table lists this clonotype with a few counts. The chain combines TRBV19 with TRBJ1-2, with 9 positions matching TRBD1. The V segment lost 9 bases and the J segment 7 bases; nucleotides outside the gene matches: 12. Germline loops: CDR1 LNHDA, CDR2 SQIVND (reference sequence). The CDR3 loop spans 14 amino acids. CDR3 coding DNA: TGTGCCAGCCGCCCCCGGGACAGGGACTTTGGCTACACCTTC. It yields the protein CASRPRDRDFGYTF.

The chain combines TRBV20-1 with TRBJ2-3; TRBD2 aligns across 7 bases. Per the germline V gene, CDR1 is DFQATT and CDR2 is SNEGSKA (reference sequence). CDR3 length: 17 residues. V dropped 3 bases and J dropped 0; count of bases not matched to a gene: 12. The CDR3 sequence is CSASPLAETPSTDTQYF. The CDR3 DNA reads TGCAGTGCTAGCCCCCTAGCGGAGACGCCTAGCACAGATACGCAGTATTTT.

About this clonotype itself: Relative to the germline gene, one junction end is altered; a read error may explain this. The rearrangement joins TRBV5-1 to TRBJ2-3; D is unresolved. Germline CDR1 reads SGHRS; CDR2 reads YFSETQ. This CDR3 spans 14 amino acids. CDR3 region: CASSLIGTTDTQYF. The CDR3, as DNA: TGCGCCAGCAGCTTGATTGGAACCACAGATACGCAGTACTTT.

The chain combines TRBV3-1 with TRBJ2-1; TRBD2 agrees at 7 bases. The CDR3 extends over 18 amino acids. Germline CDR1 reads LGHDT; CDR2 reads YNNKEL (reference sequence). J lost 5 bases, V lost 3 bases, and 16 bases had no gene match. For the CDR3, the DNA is TGTGCCAGCAGCCATTTGGGGAAAGACGGGGGAGGGAACAATGAGCAGTTCTTC. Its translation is CASSHLGKDGGGNNEQFF.

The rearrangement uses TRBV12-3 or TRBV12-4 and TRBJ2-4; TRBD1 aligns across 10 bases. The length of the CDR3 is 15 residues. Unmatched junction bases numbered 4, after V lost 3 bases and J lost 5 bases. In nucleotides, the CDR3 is TGTGCCAGCAGTTTCGCCGGGACAGGGGAAAACATTCAGTACTTC. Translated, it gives CASSFAGTGENIQYF.

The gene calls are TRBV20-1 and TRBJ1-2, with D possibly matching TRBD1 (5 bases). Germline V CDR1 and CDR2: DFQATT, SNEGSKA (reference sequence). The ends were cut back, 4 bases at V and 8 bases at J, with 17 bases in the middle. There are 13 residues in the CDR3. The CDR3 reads CSAKMGLDHGYTF. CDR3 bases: TGCAGTGCTAAGATGGGGCTGGACCACGGCTACACCTTC.

CDR3 bases: TGTGCCAGCAGTGACGGCGCAGCGGGGTACACTGAAGCTTTCTTT. This translates into CASSDGAAGYTEAFF. J is TRBJ1-1 and V is TRBV6-4, with no clear D. The germline CDR1 and CDR2 sequences are MRHNA and SNTAGT. V lost 2 bases, J lost 3 bases, and 13 bases lay in between. The CDR3 has 15 residues.

The CDR3 sequence: CASSQDPYQPQHF. CDR3 coding DNA: TGTGCCAGCAGCCAAGATCCCTATCAGCCCCAGCATTTT. The rearrangement links TRBV4-2 to TRBJ1-5; no reliable D call. Deletions cut 0 bases from V and 5 bases from J, with 5 bases between. This CDR3 is 13 amino acids long. CDR1 and CDR2 (germline): LGHNA, YNFKEQ.

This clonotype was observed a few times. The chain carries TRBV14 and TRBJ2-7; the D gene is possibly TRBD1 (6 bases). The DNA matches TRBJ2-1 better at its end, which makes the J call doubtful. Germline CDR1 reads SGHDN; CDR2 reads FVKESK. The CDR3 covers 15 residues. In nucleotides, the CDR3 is TGTGCCAGCAGCCCCCCCGGGACACCTTACAATGAGCAGTTCTTC. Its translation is CASSPPGTPYNEQFF.

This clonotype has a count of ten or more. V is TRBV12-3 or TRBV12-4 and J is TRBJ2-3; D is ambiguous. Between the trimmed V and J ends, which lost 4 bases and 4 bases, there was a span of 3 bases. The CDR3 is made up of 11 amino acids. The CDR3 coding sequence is TGTGCCAGCAGTTACGCAGATACGCAGTATTTT. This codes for CASSYADTQYF.

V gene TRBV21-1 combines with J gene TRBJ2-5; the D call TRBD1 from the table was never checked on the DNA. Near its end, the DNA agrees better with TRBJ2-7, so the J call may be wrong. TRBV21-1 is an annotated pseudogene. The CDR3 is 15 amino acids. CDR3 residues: CASSKAGQGKGEQYV. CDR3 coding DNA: TGTGCCAGCAGCAAAGCGGGACAGGGAAAAGGCGAGCAGTACGTC.

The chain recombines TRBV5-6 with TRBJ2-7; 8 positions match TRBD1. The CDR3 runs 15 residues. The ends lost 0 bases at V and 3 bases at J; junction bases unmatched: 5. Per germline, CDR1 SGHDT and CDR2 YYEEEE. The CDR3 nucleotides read TGTGCCAGCAGCTTGGAATGGACAGGGAACTACGAGCAGTACTTC. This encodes CASSLEWTGNYEQYF.

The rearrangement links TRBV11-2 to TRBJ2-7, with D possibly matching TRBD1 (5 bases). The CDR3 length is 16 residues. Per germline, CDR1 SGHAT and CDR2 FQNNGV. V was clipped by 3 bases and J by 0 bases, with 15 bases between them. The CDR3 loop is CASSLSTGHSSYEQYF. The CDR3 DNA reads TGTGCCAGCAGCTTGAGCACAGGACATTCCTCCTACGAGCAGTACTTC.

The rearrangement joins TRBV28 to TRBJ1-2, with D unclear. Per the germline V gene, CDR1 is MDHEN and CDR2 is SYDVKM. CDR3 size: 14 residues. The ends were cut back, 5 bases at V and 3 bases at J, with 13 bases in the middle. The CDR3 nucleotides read TGTGCCAGCAGTAGGACCGCCCCACACTATGGCTACACCTTC. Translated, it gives CASSRTAPHYGYTF.

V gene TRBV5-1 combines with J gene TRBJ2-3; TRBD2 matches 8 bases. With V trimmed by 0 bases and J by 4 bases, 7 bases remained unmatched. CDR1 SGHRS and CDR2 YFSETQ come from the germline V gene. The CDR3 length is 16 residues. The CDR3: CASSLVLAVASDTQYF. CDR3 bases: TGCGCCAGCAGCTTGGTACTAGCGGTGGCTTCAGATACGCAGTATTTT. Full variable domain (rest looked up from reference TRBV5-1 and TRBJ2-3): KAGVTQTPRYLIKTRGQQVTLSCSPISGHRSVSWYQQTPGQGLQFLFEYFSETQRNKGNFPGRFSGRQFSNSRSEMNVSTLELGDSALYLCASSLVLAVASDTQYFGPGTRLTVL.

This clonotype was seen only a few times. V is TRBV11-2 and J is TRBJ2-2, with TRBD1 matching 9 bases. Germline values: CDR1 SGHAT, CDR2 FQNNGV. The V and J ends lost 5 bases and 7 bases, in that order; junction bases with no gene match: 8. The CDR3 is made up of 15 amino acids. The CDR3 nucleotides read TGTGCCAGCAGCCCACTTAGGGACAGGGTCGGGGAGCTGTTTTTT. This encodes CASSPLRDRVGELFF.

The CDR3 DNA is TGTGCCACCAACCCGCAGGGCACAGATACGCAGTATTTT. Its translation: CATNPQGTDTQYF. The chain couples TRBV5-4 to TRBJ2-3; D unresolved. Germline V gene data show CDR1 as SGHNT and CDR2 as YYREEE (reference sequence). The CDR3 totals 13 residues. V was pared by 9 bases and J by 1 base, with 12 bases between.